This T cell receptor beta chain was sequenced during a study of Ad26.COV2.S vaccination and SARS-CoV-2 variants. Overall study: Among those in the COV1001 Ad26.COV2.S trial arm was the donor. The vaccine Ad26.COV2.S was put into the muscle once, or twice with 56 days between.

As to treatment: about 20 received Ad26.COV2.S at low or high dose, single or two shots; about five received placebo; per-sample allocation not given. At day 63 after the first vaccine or placebo injection, samples were drawn. An 18-55-year-old adult in Boston served as donor. It was Wuhan-strain SARS-CoV-2 spike that the Ad26 vaccine vector expressed. Sequenced by immunoSEQ multiplex PCR; TCRdb stores in-frame clones only, minus some. The sample carries fewer than 500,000 clones, around 91% recorded once. CDR1 and CDR2 from the germline V gene are SGHTA and FQGNSA. The CDR3 loop spans 14 amino acids. V shed 11 bases and J shed 1 base, with 16 bases lying between them.

Sequencing was performed on peripheral blood, taken in a trial of Ad26.COV2.S vaccine versus placebo. The sequence derives from a person aged 18-65 years who received the Ad26.COV2.S COVID-19 vaccine or a placebo. The chain carries TRBV7-2 and TRBJ2-3; D call uncertain. The chain's CDR3 is CASGLARGTDTQYF. The DNA for the CDR3 is TGTGCCTCCGGGCTGGCTAGGGGCACAGATACGCAGTATTTT. Supplemented by reference TRBV7-2 and TRBJ2-3, the full variable domain reads GAGVSQSPSNKVTEKGKDVELRCDPISGHTALYWYRQSLGQGLEFLIYFQGNSAPDKSGLPSDRFSAERTGGSVSTLTIQRTQQEDSAVYLCASGLARGTDTQYFGPGTRLTVL.